This T cell receptor (beta chain) was documented in a study of monozygotic twins with inflammatory bowel disease. CDR3 size: 16 residues. Germline CDR1 SGHDT, CDR2 YYEEEE. TCRdb re-called the 5' RACE reads and catalogs CDR3 proteins one per entry, DNA excluded. Its table records approximately 400,000 distinct CDR3 sequences. The study's findings and limits: The study supported no single strong signal or clonotype linked to IBD. It was in IBD patients that TCRbeta diversity (inverse Simpson) was lower than in healthy co-twins.

On this clonotype: The antigen is undetermined.

This chain joins TRBV5-6 and TRBJ1-2. The sequenced sample was blood. The source is a human donor with ulcerative colitis or Crohn's disease, or a healthy co-twin of an affected twin (not recorded which). CDR3 in amino acids: CASSLASGATNYGYTF.